Listed here are 2 T cell receptor beta chains from one sample, sequenced in a study of T cell responses to AZD1222 COVID-19 vaccine. This table comes from immunoSEQ multiplex PCR, and its TCRdb copy is limited to in-frame clones, with some not included. Of some 30,000 clones detected, less than 90% appear once; the ten largest clones hold approximately 6.5%. The starting material was peripheral blood, obtained on day 0 of AZD1222 vaccination. The receptors here all came from an adult in good health.

V gene TRBV27 combines with J gene TRBJ1-6; TRBD1 agrees at 7 bases. Germline V gene data show CDR1 as MNHEY and CDR2 as SMNVEV (reference sequence). V shed 4 bases, J shed 6 bases, and the junction held 9 bases outside the gene matches. This CDR3 has 16 amino acids. As DNA, the CDR3 is TGTGCCAGCAGTTCGGGGGCGGGGACAGTTAATTCACCCCTCCACTTT. Amino acids: CASSSGAGTVNSPLHF.

This chain joins TRBV5-4 and TRBJ2-7, with D unclear. Germline V lookup: CDR1 SGHNT, CDR2 YYREEE (reference sequence). Trimming pared 4 bases from V and 2 bases from J, leaving 10 bases between. The length of the CDR3 is 13 residues. DNA of the CDR3: TGTGCCAGCAGCGTAGGACGGACCTACGAGCAGTACTTC. Its translation: CASSVGRTYEQYF.